The 20 T cell receptor beta chains listed next were all sequenced from one sample in a study of blood T cells in healthy people across ages. Together with a sample-barcoded 5' primer, a J-beta primer mix was included in a second PCR lasting about 7 to 11 cycles. MiXCR was run by TCRdb on the 5' RACE reads, yielding one entry per CDR3 protein. The sample holds more than 700,000 distinct CDR3 sequences; around 45% are singletons and the top ten take around a sixth. Sample: blood. These receptors came from an elderly man in good health.

Concerning this clonotype: One end of the junction is discordant with germline, which a read error may explain. The V call is TRBV6-6, the J call TRBJ2-4; a weak D match, TRBD2 (6 bases). The CDR3 has 15 amino acids. Per the germline V gene, CDR1 is MNHNY and CDR2 is SVGAGI (reference sequence). In DNA, the CDR3 is TGTGCCGGCAGTTACCGCCGGGAGCCCCCGGACATTCAGTACTTC. It specifies CAGSYRREPPDIQYF.

V gene TRBV20-1 combines with J gene TRBJ2-7; 11 bases are a match to TRBD2. V lost 3 bases, J lost 5 bases, and 12 bases stayed unmatched. The CDR3 extends over 16 amino acids. Germline-derived CDR1 and CDR2 are DFQATT and SNEGSKA (reference sequence). The CDR3 DNA reads as TGCAGTGCTAGCGCACTAGCGGGGGCCTCCGTCCACGAGCAGTACTTC. Translated: CSASALAGASVHEQYF.

This clonotype was counted a few times. The chain is built from TRBV6-6 and TRBJ2-1; 13 bases map to TRBD2. Germline CDR1 reads MNHNY; CDR2 reads SVGAGI (reference sequence). The CDR3 sequence is 15 residues long. J gave up 7 bases and V 6 bases, and 6 bases lay outside the gene matches. CDR3 amino acids: CASSRGLAGENEQFF. DNA of the CDR3: TGTGCCAGCAGCCGCGGACTAGCGGGAGAGAATGAGCAGTTCTTC.

J is TRBJ2-7 and V is TRBV28; 11 bases are a match to TRBD2. CDR3 size: 14 residues. Trimming cost V 5 bases and J 3 bases; bases outside gene matches: 3. Germline V gene lookup returns CDR1 MDHEN and CDR2 SYDVKM. CDR3 sequence: CASSIGTSGYEQYF. In nucleotides, the CDR3 is TGTGCCAGCAGTATCGGGACTAGCGGCTACGAGCAGTACTTC. Complete variable domain (other parts from reference TRBV28 and TRBJ2-7): DVKVTQSSRYLVKRTGEKVFLECVQDMDHENMFWYRQDPGLGLRLIYFSYDVKMKEKGDIPEGYSVSREKKERFSLILESASTNQTSMYLCASSIGTSGYEQYFGPGTRLTVT.

This chain joins TRBV20-1 and TRBJ2-1; D is ambiguous. The J call is in doubt because the DNA end fits TRBJ2-7 better. The CDR3 is made up of 12 amino acids. Per germline, CDR1 DFQATT and CDR2 SNEGSKA (reference sequence). For the CDR3, the DNA is TGCAGTTGGGTGGCGGACCACAATGAGCAGTACTTC. This encodes CSWVADHNEQYF.

The chain couples TRBV2 to TRBJ1-6, with D unresolved. This CDR3 spans 15 amino acids. V was trimmed by 3 bases and J by 7 bases, leaving 13 bases between them. CDR1 SNHLY and CDR2 FYNNEI come from the germline V gene. CDR3 region: CASSEVGNENSPLHF. The DNA for the CDR3 is TGTGCCAGCAGTGAGGTCGGCAACGAAAATTCACCCCTCCACTTT.

The chain combines TRBV4-2 with TRBJ2-3; 11 nucleotides match TRBD2. This CDR3 is 15 amino acids long. CDR1 and CDR2 (germline): LGHNA, YNFKEQ. With 6 bases clipped from V and 1 base from J, the junction kept 3 bases outside the gene matches. CDR3 in DNA: TGTGCCAGCAGACTAGCGGGAGCACGCACAGATACGCAGTATTTT. Translating gives CASRLAGARTDTQYF.

There are many counts of this clonotype. The chain recombines TRBV6-2 or TRBV6-3 with TRBJ2-1; 9 positions agree with TRBD2. The junction had 7 bases not matched to a gene; V was cut back by 8 bases and J by 5 bases. Germline V gives CDR1 MNHEY, CDR2 SVGEGT. CDR3 length equals 14 residues. CDR3 loop: CASHEGLADNEQFF. As DNA, the CDR3 is TGTGCCAGCCATGAGGGACTAGCTGACAATGAGCAGTTCTTC.

This chain connects TRBV11-2 to TRBJ2-1; no firm D call. Deletions cut 3 bases from V and 7 bases from J, with 13 bases between. Germline CDR1 SGHAT, CDR2 FQNNGV. There are 14 residues in the CDR3. The CDR3 coding sequence is TGTGCCAGCAGCTTTAGCCCCTATAGGAATGAGCAGTTCTTC. Amino acid sequence: CASSFSPYRNEQFF. The complete variable domain, with remaining parts taken from reference TRBV11-2 and TRBJ2-1, reads EAGVAQSPRYKIIEKRQSVAFWCNPISGHATLYWYQQILGQGPKLLIQFQNNGVVDDSQLPKDRFSAERLKGVDSTLKIQPAKLEDSAVYLCASSFSPYRNEQFFGPGTRLTVL.

J is TRBJ2-5 and V is TRBV10-3; 7 bases are shared with TRBD1. Germline V lookup: CDR1 ENHRY, CDR2 SYGVKD. This CDR3 is built from 13 residues. Germline trimming cut 7 bases from V and 1 base from J; bases unmatched to any gene: 3. CDR3 loop: CAIKRQGQETQYF. The CDR3 region has the DNA TGTGCCATCAAGCGACAGGGCCAAGAGACCCAGTACTTC.

CDR3 nucleotide sequence: TGTGCCAGCACGGGACTAAGGAGCTACGAGCAGTACTTC. It is translated as CASTGLRSYEQYF. The chain uses TRBV25-1 and TRBJ2-7; 7 bases agree with TRBD2. The CDR3 consists of 13 residues. After removal of 7 bases from V and 3 bases from J, the junction contained 6 bases not matched to a gene. The germline gives CDR1 MGHDK, CDR2 SYGVNS.

The chain has TRBV4-2 and TRBJ2-1; TRBD2 matches 10 bases. Per the germline V gene, CDR1 is LGHNA and CDR2 is YNFKEQ. The CDR3 is 14 residues long. V gave up 1 base and J gave up 10 bases; unmatched junction bases: 4. CDR3 loop: CASSQAVSGREQFF. CDR3 in DNA: TGTGCCAGCAGCCAAGCGGTTAGCGGGAGGGAGCAGTTCTTC.

V usage is TRBV6-1 and J usage is TRBJ1-2, with no clear D. Per germline, CDR1 MNHNS and CDR2 SASEGT. Trimming took off 1 base at V and 1 base at J, with 10 bases between the two ends. This CDR3 is 15 amino acids long. CDR3 sequence: CASSEGRSGNYGYTF. CDR3 nucleotide sequence: TGTGCCAGCAGTGAAGGTCGCTCCGGTAACTATGGCTACACCTTC.

This chain connects TRBV11-3 to TRBJ2-3, with TRBD1 identical over 9 bases. Trimming cost V 5 bases and J 3 bases; bases outside gene matches: 12. This CDR3 is 17 amino acids long. Germline CDR1 reads SGHNT; CDR2 reads YENEEA. CDR3 sequence (DNA): TGTGCCAGCAGCCAAAGAACAGGGGGCGGGTTGACAGATACGCAGTATTTT. Its protein is CASSQRTGGGLTDTQYF. The full variable domain, with the rest looked up from reference TRBV11-3 and TRBJ2-3, is EAGVVQSPRYKIIEKKQPVAFWCNPISGHNTLYWYLQNLGQGPELLIRYENEEAVDDSQLPKDRFSAERLKGVDSTLKIQPAELGDSAVYLCASSQRTGGGLTDTQYFGPGTRLTVL.

This clonotype appeared many times. This chain uses TRBV7-2 with TRBJ2-7; no clear D. Germline V gene data show CDR1 as SGHTA and CDR2 as FQGNSA. V lost 5 bases, J lost 2 bases, and 10 bases lay in between. This CDR3 has 13 amino acids. CDR3 sequence reads: CASSVRQAYEQYF. The CDR3 bases are TGTGCCAGCAGCGTACGGCAGGCCTACGAGCAGTACTTC.

The chain links TRBV4-2 to TRBJ2-7; D remains ambiguous. This CDR3 has 14 amino acids. V lost 0 bases and J 7 bases, leaving 13 bases between the germline ends. Germline CDR1 and CDR2: LGHNA and YNFKEQ. The CDR3 reads CASSQDLGLREQYF. The CDR3 DNA is TGTGCCAGCAGCCAAGATCTGGGGTTGAGGGAGCAGTACTTC.

This clonotype was seen a handful of times. The chain combines TRBV20-1 with TRBJ2-7; the match to TRBD2 covers 8 bases. Per germline, CDR1 DFQATT and CDR2 SNEGSKA (reference sequence). Trimming at V came to 6 bases and at J to 3 bases, leaving 10 bases not matched to a gene. The CDR3 totals 14 residues. CDR3 residues: CSANPGLGIYEQYF. The CDR3 DNA follows: TGCAGTGCCAACCCGGGACTAGGAATCTACGAGCAGTACTTC.

This chain uses TRBV5-5 with TRBJ1-2; D is uncertain. There are 15 residues in the CDR3. The V gene lost 0 bases and the J gene lost 5 bases, with 14 bases spanning the gap. CDR1 is SGHKS and CDR2 is YYEKEE in the germline V gene (reference sequence). CDR3 bases: TGTGCCAGCAGCTTGGAGGGCAGGTCCTCGTATGGCTACACCTTC. Translating gives CASSLEGRSSYGYTF.

The sample holds one count of this clonotype. The CDR3 sequence: CASSTPSGGYSYNEQFF. The DNA of the CDR3 is TGTGCCAGCAGTACTCCCAGCGGGGGTTACTCCTACAATGAGCAGTTCTTC. The chain joins TRBV28 to TRBJ2-1; 8 bases map to TRBD2. Trimming at V came to 5 bases and at J to 0 bases, leaving 9 bases not matched to a gene. In germline, CDR1 is MDHEN, CDR2 SYDVKM. The CDR3 contains 17 residues.

The chain links TRBV5-1 to TRBJ2-1; TRBD1 matches 7 bases. Germline V CDR1 and CDR2: SGHRS, YFSETQ. The CDR3 has 14 amino acids. V was clipped by 5 bases and J by 10 bases; unmatched bases: 12. The CDR3 loop is CASRRGGSGNEQFF. In DNA, the CDR3 is TGCGCCAGCAGACGAGGGGGCTCGGGGAACGAGCAGTTCTTC.